This TCR beta chain appears in the sequencing data of a study of T-cell memory formation after mild COVID-19. On the study more broadly: For the most part, TCR clusters were specific to one donor. Study observations and caveats: CD4+ contracting clones were mainly CM and EM; CD8+ ones, EMRA.

As regards this clonotype: The antigen is unknown.

A 5'RACE reaction primed in the constant segment made cDNA libraries of TCR alpha and TCR beta, and these carried sample barcodes and UMIs. TCRdb reanalysed the 5' RACE reads using MiXCR and keeps one entry per CDR3 protein. The sample holds roughly 150,000 distinct CDR3 sequences, under 15% seen once. The germline gives CDR1 MNHEY, CDR2 SVGAGI. V trimming: 7 bases; J trimming: 8 bases; junction bases outside the gene matches: 10. CDR3 length: 14 residues. The rearrangement joins TRBV6-5 to TRBJ2-4; 8 positions match TRBD1. Sequenced input: PBMCs or a T cell subset sorted from them (not recorded which). The sequence was obtained from a young man who had mild COVID-19 (a few samples of this study predate the infection). Cell type and time point are not known. Here the CDR3 DNA reads TGTGCCAGCATGGTCAGGGGGCCTGTAGACATTCAGTACTTC. It specifies CASMVRGPVDIQYF.